This paragraph reports one T cell receptor (beta chain). Its antigen is undetermined. Produced via immunoSEQ multiplex PCR; TCRdb's table is partial and in-frame only. The repertoire holds 150,000 to 200,000 clones, 85% to 90% seen once, with approximately 10% in the top ten. CDR3 length: 15 amino acids. With V trimmed by 5 bases and J by 0 bases, 3 bases remained unmatched. Per the germline V gene, CDR1 is SEHNR and CDR2 is FQNEAQ (reference sequence). The sample comes from a study of cytomegalovirus exposure and HLA in healthy donors. Study observations and caveats: The dataset shows that most TCR sequences were rare, while some public TCRs occurred in many donors. Reports credit the classifier with highly specific, highly sensitive diagnosis of cytomegalovirus status. Through in vitro validation, three CMV-associated chains were shown to be specific for CMV antigens. The study listed some 160 cytomegalovirus-associated TCR beta chains.

V and J are TRBV7-9 and TRBJ2-1; 8 bases fit TRBD2. The specimen sequenced was PBMCs. The clonotype was recovered from a woman aged 18-30 years in good health and CMV-seropositive. This chain's CDR3 is CASSPSGSSYNEQFF. In DNA form, the CDR3 reads TGTGCCAGCAGCCCGAGCGGGAGCTCCTACAATGAGCAGTTCTTC.